This is a list of T cell receptor beta chains from one sample in a study of PD-1 blockade in classical Hodgkin lymphoma. Data came from immunoSEQ multiplex PCR; TCRdb stores just in-frame clones and leaves some out. This sample has roughly 150,000 clones; approximately 80% occur once, and the top ten carry 9.2%. The sample in question was peripheral blood mononuclear cells (PBMCs), obtained before the second cycle of nivolumab. The receptors were gathered from a human donor with classical Hodgkin lymphoma. Each CDR3 is given with its conserved first and last residue. Each record gives: V gene, D gene, clone size, J gene, CDR3 protein, CDR3 DNA. A D gene is named only where the DNA matches it firmly. The size entry is marked missing in some rows and otherwise reads once, few, many or a size class.

TRBV6-5	.	once	TRBJ2-3	CASSYWRGGTDTQYF	TGTGCCAGCAGTTACTGGAGGGGAGGCACAGATACGCAGTATTTT
TRBV6-5	TRBD1	.	TRBJ1-2	CASSGWTGGHGYTF	TGTGCCAGCAGCGGATGGACAGGGGGCCATGGCTACACCTTC
TRBV19	.	.	TRBJ2-2	CASSMSRLYTGELFF	TGTGCCAGTAGTATGTCTCGCCTCTACACCGGGGAGCTGTTTTTT
TRBV6-6	.	few	TRBJ1-2	CASSYSIEGYGYTF	TGTGCCAGCAGTTACTCGATAGAAGGCTATGGCTACACCTTC
TRBV29-1	TRBD1	many	TRBJ2-7	CSVEELDRGAHEQYF	TGCAGCGTTGAAGAACTGGACAGGGGGGCCCACGAGCAGTACTTC
TRBV6-5	TRBD2	.	TRBJ2-7	CASSHQTSGSYEQYF	TGTGCCAGCAGTCACCAGACTAGCGGGTCCTACGAGCAGTACTTC
TRBV9	TRBD2	once	TRBJ2-2	CASSVGRAWTGELFF	TGTGCCAGCAGCGTCGGGAGGGCCTGGACCGGGGAGCTGTTTTTT
TRBV5-1	TRBD1	.	TRBJ2-3	CASSFMQGQARTDTQYF	TGCGCCAGCAGCTTCATGCAGGGACAGGCCCGCACAGATACGCAGTATTTT
TRBV6-1	.	.	TRBJ2-7	CASSPRGPDLGQYF	TGTGCCAGCAGTCCCCGGGGTCCCGATTTAGGGCAGTACTTC
TRBV18	.	.	TRBJ2-3	CASSPLGEGTDTQYF	TGTGCCAGCTCACCACTAGGGGAAGGTACAGATACGCAGTATTTT
TRBV7-9	.	once	TRBJ2-2	CASSLDTGELFF	TGTGCCAGCAGCTTGGACACCGGGGAGCTGTTTTTT
TRBV10-3	TRBD2	.	TRBJ2-7	CAIRGTSGILQYF	TGTGCCATCCGAGGGACTAGCGGGATTCTGCAGTACTTC
TRBV9	TRBD2	once	TRBJ2-3	CASSGEAGESTDTQYF	TGTGCCAGCAGCGGGGAAGCGGGAGAATCGACAGATACGCAGTATTTT
TRBV18	.	.	TRBJ1-1	CASSPLSQGHIATEAFF	TGTGCCAGCTCACCTCTTAGCCAGGGACATATTGCCACTGAAGCTTTCTTT
TRBV2	.	.	TRBJ1-4	CASSVDTLNEKLFF	TGTGCCAGCAGTGTTGATACACTGAATGAAAAACTGTTTTTT
TRBV18	.	once	TRBJ1-5	CASSPPGWGFQPQHF	TGTGCCAGCTCACCACCGGGCTGGGGGTTTCAGCCCCAGCATTTT
TRBV13	TRBD1	.	TRBJ1-1	CASSFDRVRDTEAFF	TGTGCCAGCAGCTTTGACAGGGTGAGGGACACTGAAGCTTTCTTT
TRBV10-3	.	.	TRBJ1-2	CAIRRGSQDGYTF	TGTGCCATCAGGCGGGGTAGTCAGGATGGCTACACCTTC
TRBV5-1	TRBD1	.	TRBJ1-4	CASGFWTGPNEKLFF	TGCGCCAGCGGTTTTTGGACAGGACCTAATGAAAAACTGTTTTTT
TRBV7-7	TRBD1	.	TRBJ2-7	CASSLGTGTSYEQYF	TGTGCTAGCAGCTTAGGGACAGGGACATCCTACGAGCAGTACTTC
TRBV30	TRBD1	few	TRBJ1-5	CAWNGQGGQPQHF	TGTGCCTGGAACGGACAGGGGGGACAGCCCCAGCATTTT
TRBV28	TRBD1	.	TRBJ2-7	CASSWTGGYEQYF	TGTGCCAGCAGTTGGACAGGGGGATACGAGCAGTACTTC
TRBV4-1	TRBD2	once	TRBJ2-5	CASSQDRLAGRETQYF	TGCGCCAGCAGCCAAGATCGACTAGCGGGGAGGGAGACCCAGTACTTC
TRBV9	TRBD2	.	TRBJ2-3	CASSVDGGTIFTDTQYF	TGTGCCAGCAGCGTAGACGGGGGGACGATTTTCACAGATACGCAGTATTTT
TRBV27	.	once	TRBJ1-5	CASSFVSDPHQPQHF	TGTGCCAGCAGTTTCGTGTCAGACCCTCATCAGCCCCAGCATTTT
TRBV7-2	TRBD2	.	TRBJ2-3	CASSPRTSGITDTQYF	TGTGCCAGCAGCCCCCGCACTAGCGGGATCACAGATACGCAGTATTTT
TRBV6-6	.	many	TRBJ2-1	CASSTEGATSNEQFF	TGTGCCAGCAGTACCGAAGGGGCCACGAGTAATGAGCAGTTCTTC
TRBV7-3	.	.	TRBJ2-2	CASSARPAGGGELFF	TGTGCCAGCAGCGCACGACCAGCGGGCGGCGGGGAGCTGTTTTTT
TRBV6-5	.	.	TRBJ1-3	CASRMGGSGNTIYF	TGTGCCAGCAGGATGGGAGGCTCCGGAAACACCATATATTTT
TRBV6-5	.	.	TRBJ1-5	CASSPRGRNQPQHF	TGTGCCAGCAGCCCCCGAGGTCGAAATCAGCCCCAGCATTTT
TRBV2	.	many	TRBJ2-3	CASSRLGDTQYF	TGTGCCAGCAGTCGACTGGGGGATACGCAGTATTTT
TRBV9	.	.	TRBJ2-7	CASSPPPGSRAYEQYF	TGTGCCAGCAGCCCACCCCCGGGATCCCGCGCCTACGAGCAGTACTTC
TRBV10-3	.	.	TRBJ1-1	CAIRVVVNTEAFF	TGTGCCATCAGGGTCGTGGTGAACACTGAAGCTTTCTTT
TRBV7-3	.	.	TRBJ2-7	CASSLSPDRVRNEQYF	TGTGCCAGCAGCTTATCCCCGGACAGAGTTAGAAACGAGCAGTACTTC
TRBV2	.	.	TRBJ1-1	CASSEGHGIMNTEAFF	TGTGCCAGCAGTGAAGGGCACGGCATAATGAACACTGAAGCTTTCTTT
TRBV4-1	.	few	TRBJ1-6	CASSLAVLRGSPLHF	TGCGCCAGCAGCCTCGCTGTGCTTCGGGGTTCACCCCTCCACTTT
TRBV29-1	.	.	TRBJ2-6	CSVEAQGSGANVLTF	TGCAGCGTTGAAGCCCAGGGTTCCGGGGCCAACGTCCTGACTTTC
TRBV19	TRBD2	once	TRBJ2-3	CASTAGVREEGTDTQYF	TGTGCCAGTACAGCGGGAGTGAGAGAGGAGGGCACAGATACGCAGTATTTT
TRBV7-8	TRBD2	.	TRBJ2-7	CASSVLAGGTYEQYF	TGTGCCAGCAGCGTCCTAGCGGGGGGAACCTACGAGCAGTACTTC
TRBV20-1	.	.	TRBJ2-7	CSALSVDEQYF	TGCAGTGCCCTGTCCGTGGACGAGCAGTACTTC
TRBV7-3	.	few	TRBJ1-1	CASSLTYNTEAFF	TGTGCCAGCAGCTTAACTTACAACACTGAAGCTTTCTTT
TRBV28	.	few	TRBJ1-5	CASSHRVLKAQHF	TGTGCCAGCAGTCACAGGGTTTTGAAGGCCCAGCATTTT
TRBV5-1	.	.	TRBJ2-7	CASSFVPQGSIEYEQYF	TGCGCCAGCAGCTTTGTCCCACAGGGATCCATAGAGTACGAGCAGTACTTC
TRBV10-1	.	.	TRBJ2-7	CASSPSRLAGLYEQYF	TGCGCCAGCAGTCCATCCCGGCTAGCAGGGCTCTACGAGCAGTACTTC
TRBV7-6	.	.	TRBJ1-1	CASSLWVSSTRGLNTEAFF	TGTGCCAGCAGCTTATGGGTGAGCAGTACAAGGGGGTTGAACACTGAAGCTTTCTTT
TRBV9	.	.	TRBJ2-2	CASSSVGGELFF	TGTGCCAGCAGCTCCGTAGGCGGGGAGCTGTTTTTT
TRBV7-3	.	few	TRBJ2-1	CASSFGLGGYNEQFF	TGTGCCAGCAGCTTCGGACTAGGGGGCTACAATGAGCAGTTCTTC
TRBV2	TRBD1	.	TRBJ1-5	CASSELDRDNQPQHF	TGTGCCAGCAGTGAATTGGACAGGGACAATCAGCCCCAGCATTTT
TRBV6-5	.	.	TRBJ1-1	CASSQRSQTEAFF	TGTGCCAGCAGTCAAAGAAGTCAGACTGAAGCTTTCTTT
TRBV4-2	TRBD2	.	TRBJ2-7	CASSQQLAGGTYEQYF	TGTGCCAGCAGCCAGCAATTAGCGGGAGGGACCTACGAGCAGTACTTC
TRBV5-4	TRBD1	.	TRBJ2-2	CASSRPGTGAGELFF	TGTGCCAGCAGCCGTCCCGGGACAGGGGCCGGGGAGCTGTTTTTT
TRBV7-9	TRBD1	few	TRBJ2-7	CASSLSRDRGGEQYF	TGTGCCAGCAGCCTGTCCCGGGACAGGGGGGGCGAGCAGTACTTC
TRBV5-4	TRBD1	.	TRBJ1-1	CASSWGQGNTEAFF	TGTGCCAGCAGCTGGGGACAGGGGAACACTGAAGCTTTCTTT
TRBV10-3	.	.	TRBJ1-2	CAIRTHLTDGYGYTF	TGTGCCATCAGGACCCATCTAACGGATGGCTATGGCTACACCTTC
TRBV29-1	.	few	TRBJ1-2	CSVAEFGGYTF	TGCAGCGTTGCTGAGTTCGGCGGCTACACCTTC
TRBV19	TRBD1	.	TRBJ2-4	CATRQGARNIQYF	TGTGCCACCCGACAGGGGGCGCGAAACATTCAGTACTTC
TRBV19	TRBD2	.	TRBJ2-2	CASTMSGSPGELFF	TGTGCCAGTACCATGAGCGGGAGCCCCGGGGAGCTGTTTTTT
TRBV5-1	.	.	TRBJ2-5	CASSGQETQYF	TGCGCCAGCAGCGGCCAAGAGACCCAGTACTTC
TRBV21-1	.	.	TRBJ1-6	CASSERGYTGSPLHF	TGTGCCAGCAGCGAAAGGGGCTATACAGGGTCACCCCTCCACTTT